The 28 T cell receptor beta chains in this list originate from one sample, sequenced in a study of blood T cell repertoires in COVID-19. Libraries were prepared by immunoSEQ multiplex PCR; TCRdb keeps only in-frame clonotypes and omits some of them. The sample has fewer than 200,000 clones; 80% to 95% are singletons. Material for sequencing was peripheral blood. These receptors came from a man between 25 and 39 years old with COVID-19, enrolled during active disease.

This sequence joins TRBV4-1 and TRBJ2-3, with D possibly being TRBD1 (6 bases). The germline CDR1 and CDR2 sequences are MGHRA and YSYEKL. V lost 2 bases, J lost 0 bases, and 15 bases lay in between. The CDR3 is 17 amino acids. The CDR3 DNA follows: TGCGCCAGCAGCCAAACTATGACAGGATCTAGCACAGATACGCAGTATTTT. As protein: CASSQTMTGSSTDTQYF.

This sequence joins TRBV4-3 and TRBJ2-7; 9 bases match TRBD1. With V trimmed by 2 bases and J by 4 bases, 15 bases remained unmatched. There are 18 residues in the CDR3. The germline CDR1 and CDR2 sequences are LGHNA and YSLEER. DNA of the CDR3: TGCGCCAGCAGCCAAACTCAACCCACCCGGACAGGGGTTTACGAGCAGTACTTC. The encoded protein is CASSQTQPTRTGVYEQYF.

This chain joins TRBV25-1 and TRBJ1-6; 8 nucleotides align to TRBD1. J was trimmed by 10 bases and V by 3 bases; bases with no gene match: 5. This CDR3 is 14 amino acids long. Germline V gene data show CDR1 as MGHDK and CDR2 as SYGVNS. Here the CDR3 reads CASSEGQARSPLHF. CDR3 coding DNA: TGTGCCAGCAGTGAGGGACAGGCTCGCTCACCCCTCCACTTT.

V is TRBV7-9 and J is TRBJ2-1, with 9 bases lining up with TRBD2. The CDR3 runs to 15 residues. Germline V CDR1 and CDR2: SEHNR, FQNEAQ (reference sequence). Germline trimming cut 0 bases from V and 8 bases from J; bases unmatched to any gene: 5. This CDR3 reads CASSLAAGGNDEQFF. In DNA, the CDR3 is TGTGCCAGCAGCTTAGCAGCGGGGGGTAACGATGAGCAGTTCTTC.

This chain uses TRBV28 with TRBJ1-5, with 8 bases identical to TRBD1. The germline V gene has CDR1 MDHEN and CDR2 SYDVKM. The CDR3 spans 15 residues. V dropped 5 bases and J dropped 2; count of bases not matched to a gene: 5. The CDR3 protein is CASSEQGGGNQPQHF. CDR3 nucleotides: TGTGCCAGCAGTGAACAGGGGGGCGGCAATCAGCCCCAGCATTTT.

The rearrangement links TRBV25-1 to TRBJ2-7; 9 bases fit TRBD1. Trimming at V came to 7 bases and at J to 2 bases, leaving 9 bases not matched to a gene. The CDR3 has 15 residues. Germline loops: CDR1 MGHDK, CDR2 SYGVNS. In DNA form, the CDR3 reads TGTGCCAGCACCAGGACAGGGGAAAGGACCTACGAGCAGTACTTC. It encodes CASTRTGERTYEQYF.

CDR3 amino acids: CASLFRFRGSDTQYF. In DNA form, the CDR3 reads TGTGCCAGCCTCTTCAGGTTTCGGGGGTCCGATACGCAGTATTTT. This sequence joins TRBV16 and TRBJ2-3; D is possibly TRBD2 (6 bases). The germline CDR1 and CDR2 sequences are KGHSY and FQNENV. CDR3 length equals 15 residues. Trimming stripped 8 bases from V and 6 bases from J, with 21 bases between.

This chain uses TRBV5-4 with TRBJ1-6; 7 bases are a match to TRBD1. V lost 5 bases and J lost 2; bases outside the gene matches: 4. The CDR3 sequence is 15 residues long. The germline V gene has CDR1 SGHNT and CDR2 YYREEE (reference sequence). The CDR3 spells CASRGDSPYNSPLHF. The CDR3, as DNA: TGTGCCAGCAGGGGGGACAGCCCCTATAATTCACCCCTCCACTTT. Full variable domain (remainder filled in from reference TRBV5-4 and TRBJ1-6): ETGVTQSPTHLIKTRGQQVTLRCSSQSGHNTVSWYQQALGQGPQFIFQYYREEENGRGNFPPRFSGLQFPNYSSELNVNALELDDSALYLCASRGDSPYNSPLHFGNGTRLTVT.

J is TRBJ2-3 and V is TRBV5-4; 11 positions agree with TRBD2. Germline assignment: CDR1 SGHNT and CDR2 YYREEE (reference sequence). The CDR3 extends over 17 amino acids. J gave up 2 bases and V 4 bases, and 9 bases lay outside the gene matches. The CDR3, as DNA: TGTGCCAGCAGCCCGGGACTAGCGGAATCATACACAGATACGCAGTATTTT. Protein sequence: CASSPGLAESYTDTQYF.

The chain recombines TRBV28 with TRBJ2-7; no clear D. Germline values: CDR1 MDHEN, CDR2 SYDVKM. V was pared by 5 bases and J by 1 base, with 15 bases between. There are 15 residues in the CDR3. The CDR3 sequence: CASSPEPTLSYEQYF. The CDR3 DNA is TGTGCCAGCAGTCCCGAGCCAACCCTTTCCTACGAGCAGTACTTC.

The CDR3 nucleotides are TGTGCCAGCAGTCCCGGACTAGCGGGAGGAGACAATGAGCAGTTCTTC. Encoded protein: CASSPGLAGGDNEQFF. The chain links TRBV27 to TRBJ2-1, with 14 bases lining up with TRBD2. This CDR3 is 16 amino acids long. CDR1 and CDR2 (germline): MNHEY, SMNVEV (reference sequence). Trimming removed 5 bases from V and 5 bases from J; junction bases left unmatched: 5.

The chain is built from TRBV7-2 and TRBJ2-1; TRBD2 is a possible D gene (7 bases). This CDR3 has 16 amino acids. Trimming stripped 3 bases from V and 4 bases from J, with 16 bases between. Per germline, CDR1 SGHTA and CDR2 FQGNSA. The CDR3 sequence: CASSFRWGGQYNEQFF. In DNA, the CDR3 is TGTGCCAGCAGCTTTAGGTGGGGGGGCCAGTACAATGAGCAGTTCTTC.

This sequence joins TRBV18 and TRBJ2-7, with TRBD2 matching over 7 bases. The CDR3 length is 14 residues. Germline V lookup: CDR1 KGHSH, CDR2 LQKENI. V dropped 3 bases and J dropped 6; count of bases not matched to a gene: 8. This CDR3 is CASSPGLPRSEQYF. The CDR3 coding sequence is TGTGCCAGCTCACCGGGACTACCCCGGAGCGAGCAGTACTTC.

V and J are TRBV3-1 (or the pseudogene TRBV3-2) and TRBJ2-7; 7 bases are a match to TRBD1. CDR1 LGHDT and CDR2 YNNKEL come from the germline V gene (reference sequence). This CDR3 is 15 amino acids long. V lost 6 bases to trimming and J lost 0 bases; unmatched junction nucleotides: 8. The chain's CDR3 is CASSPRTGSSYEQYF. The CDR3 region has the DNA TGTGCCAGCAGTCCCCGGACAGGTAGCTCCTACGAGCAGTACTTC.

The chain links TRBV9 to TRBJ2-5; 9 bases align to TRBD2. The ends lost 0 bases at V and 2 bases at J; junction bases unmatched: 17. The V gene's germline CDR1 is SGDLS and CDR2 YYNGEE. The CDR3 totals 20 residues. As DNA, the CDR3 is TGTGCCAGCAGCGTAGCTGGTTTGGGGGCGGGAGGGGAGGAACAAGAGACCCAGTACTTC. Its protein is CASSVAGLGAGGEEQETQYF.

The gene calls are TRBV5-5 and TRBJ2-7; possibly TRBD1 for D (5 bases). Germline V lookup: CDR1 SGHKS, CDR2 YYEKEE (reference sequence). The CDR3 covers 12 residues. Deletions cut 5 bases from V and 3 bases from J, with 9 bases between. CDR3 in DNA: TGTGCCAGCAGGTTTGACAGCTACGAGCAGTACTTC. This translates into CASRFDSYEQYF.

The J gene is TRBJ1-1, the V gene TRBV2; D is unresolved. The V end lost 2 bases, the J end lost 11 bases, and 12 bases lay between the germline ends. The germline V gene encodes CDR1 SNHLY and CDR2 FYNNEI. The CDR3 is 12 amino acids. CDR3 sequence (DNA): TGTGCCAGCAGTGAATTGAAGGGAGGTGCTTTCTTT. Residues: CASSELKGGAFF.

This clone came up once. The genes are TRBV15 and TRBJ2-7; perhaps TRBD1 as D (6 bases). Deletions cut 3 bases from V and 0 bases from J, with 15 bases between. CDR1 LNHNV and CDR2 YYDKDF come from the germline V gene (reference sequence). The CDR3 consists of 16 residues. CDR3 coding DNA: TGTGCCACCAGCAGTGGGGACACGGATAGCTCCTACGAGCAGTACTTC. Protein product: CATSSGDTDSSYEQYF.

The chain employs TRBV7-2 and TRBJ1-1; the D gene is possibly TRBD1 (5 bases). With 3 bases removed from V and 8 bases from J, the gap between germline ends came to 19 bases. The CDR3 spans 15 residues. Germline values: CDR1 SGHTA, CDR2 FQGNSA. Here the CDR3 reads CASSLRGQGSGEAFF. CDR3 bases: TGTGCCAGCAGCTTGCGCGGTCAGGGTTCGGGCGAAGCTTTCTTT.

V gene TRBV14 combines with J gene TRBJ2-7; 7 nucleotides align to TRBD1. Germline loops: CDR1 SGHDN, CDR2 FVKESK. This CDR3 has 20 residues. The ends lost 1 base at V and 2 bases at J; junction bases unmatched: 20. CDR3 sequence reads: CASSQVPTFSLTGITYEQYF. CDR3 nucleotide sequence: TGTGCCAGCAGCCAAGTTCCGACATTCTCCTTGACAGGGATCACCTACGAGCAGTACTTC.

The rearrangement uses TRBV7-2 and TRBJ1-1, with a weak D call TRBD1 (5 bases). This CDR3 is built from 13 residues. Between the trimmed V and J ends, which lost 5 bases and 5 bases, there was a span of 12 bases. Germline V gives CDR1 SGHTA, CDR2 FQGNSA. The chain's CDR3 is CASSPSRETEAFF. CDR3 DNA sequence: TGTGCCAGCAGCCCCTCCAGGGAAACTGAAGCTTTCTTT. Using reference TRBV7-2 and TRBJ1-1 for the parts outside the CDR3, the full variable domain is GAGVSQSPSNKVTEKGKDVELRCDPISGHTALYWYRQSLGQGLEFLIYFQGNSAPDKSGLPSDRFSAERTGGSVSTLTIQRTQQEDSAVYLCASSPSRETEAFFGQGTRLTVV.

In this sample, this clone turned up a few times. The V and J genes are TRBV27 and TRBJ1-1; TRBD1 is a possible D gene (6 bases). The CDR3 contains 17 residues. Germline V gene lookup returns CDR1 MNHEY and CDR2 SMNVEV (reference sequence). V was pared by 5 bases and J by 1 base, with 20 bases between. CDR3 in amino acids: CASSPQASGHPNTEAFF. The CDR3 nucleotides are TGTGCCAGCAGTCCCCAAGCCTCGGGACACCCGAACACTGAAGCTTTCTTT.

The chain employs TRBV11-3 and TRBJ2-2, with 7 bases lining up with TRBD1. This CDR3 spans 16 amino acids. With 4 bases clipped from V and 2 bases from J, the junction kept 7 bases outside the gene matches. From germline, CDR1 is SGHNT and CDR2 YENEEA. The CDR3 here is CASSSRGTDNTGELFF. CDR3 coding DNA: TGTGCCAGCAGCTCAAGGGGGACAGACAACACCGGGGAGCTGTTTTTT.

The gene calls are TRBV6-5 and TRBJ2-1; 7 bases are a match to TRBD1. The germline V gene encodes CDR1 MNHEY and CDR2 SVGAGI. The CDR3 totals 15 residues. V was clipped by 5 bases and J by 5 bases; unmatched bases: 9. CDR3 residues: CASSTRDSPNNEQFF. As DNA, the CDR3 is TGTGCCAGCAGTACACGGGACAGCCCTAACAATGAGCAGTTCTTC.

This sequence joins TRBV3-1 (or the pseudogene TRBV3-2) and TRBJ2-7; 10 nucleotides line up with TRBD2. The ends lost 1 base at V and 7 bases at J; junction bases unmatched: 13. The germline V gene has CDR1 LGHDT and CDR2 YNNKEL (reference sequence). CDR3 length: 17 amino acids. The CDR3: CASSQGSRAGGPREQYF. In DNA, the CDR3 is TGTGCCAGCAGCCAAGGTTCCCGAGCGGGAGGGCCGAGGGAGCAGTACTTC.

The chain recombines TRBV18 with TRBJ1-6; possibly TRBD1 for D (5 bases). This CDR3 comprises 16 residues. Germline V lookup: CDR1 KGHSH, CDR2 LQKENI. The V end lost 5 bases, the J end lost 7 bases, and 18 bases lay between the germline ends. Here the CDR3 reads CASSALDIRTNSPLHF. As DNA, the CDR3 is TGTGCCAGCTCAGCCCTGGACATCCGAACGAATTCACCCCTCCACTTT.

The rearrangement uses TRBV4-3 and TRBJ1-4; TRBD1 aligns across 9 bases. CDR3 length: 15 residues. Germline CDR1 and CDR2: LGHNA and YSLEER. V trimming: 0 bases; J trimming: 8 bases; junction bases outside the gene matches: 4. The CDR3 sequence is CASSQDLGTGEKLFF. The CDR3 region has the DNA TGCGCCAGCAGCCAAGATCTAGGGACAGGGGAAAAACTGTTTTTT.

The chain is built from TRBV7-2 and TRBJ1-1, with a weak D call TRBD1 (6 bases). CDR3 size: 13 residues. V lost 5 bases and J 4 bases, leaving 11 bases between the germline ends. In germline, CDR1 is SGHTA, CDR2 FQGNSA. CDR3: CASSTRGGTEAFF. The DNA of the CDR3 is TGTGCCAGCAGCACCCGAGGGGGCACTGAAGCTTTCTTT.